This entry lists 15 T cell receptor beta chains sequenced from one sample in a study of radiation and T cells in renal cell carcinoma. TCRdb's table, derived via immunoSEQ multiplex PCR, lists solely in-frame clones and lacks some. The repertoire consists of 60,000 to 80,000 clones, with roughly 80% occurring once and the leading ten covering 5.8%. Time point in this sample: blood 2 weeks post-SBRT. As for treatment: 15 Gy SBRT to primary tumor, nephrectomy 4 weeks later. This sample comprised blood, obtained from a patient whose treatment included radiotherapy and nephrectomy. The origin of the receptors is a man between 60 and 75 years old with renal cell carcinoma.

This clone was recorded a few times. The CDR3 DNA reads TGTGCCAGCACCCCACCAAAGGGACGGGTGAATCAGCCCCAGCATTTT. It encodes CASTPPKGRVNQPQHF. V is TRBV28 and J is TRBJ1-5; D is possibly TRBD1 (5 bases). CDR1 MDHEN and CDR2 SYDVKM come from the germline V gene. The CDR3 spans 16 residues. With 7 bases removed from V and 4 bases from J, the gap between germline ends came to 20 bases. Combining the CDR3 with reference TRBV28 and TRBJ1-5 gives the whole variable domain DVKVTQSSRYLVKRTGEKVFLECVQDMDHENMFWYRQDPGLGLRLIYFSYDVKMKEKGDIPEGYSVSREKKERFSLILESASTNQTSMYLCASTPPKGRVNQPQHFGDGTRLSIL.

The chain carries TRBV7-9 and TRBJ2-4; possible D gene TRBD1, 6 bases. Trimming removed 5 bases at V and 0 bases at J, with 8 bases between. CDR3 length: 14 amino acids. Germline CDR1 SEHNR, CDR2 FQNEAQ (reference sequence). CDR3: CASSIQGAKNIQYF. Here the CDR3 DNA reads TGTGCCAGCAGCATACAGGGAGCCAAAAACATTCAGTACTTC. The whole variable domain, remainder taken from reference TRBV7-9 and TRBJ2-4, is DTGVSQNPRHKITKRGQNVTFRCDPISEHNRLYWYRQTLGQGPEFLTYFQNEAQLEKSRLLSDRFSAERPKGSFSTLEIQRTEQGDSAMYLCASSIQGAKNIQYFGAGTRLSVL.

The rearrangement links TRBV5-1 to TRBJ1-1; D may be TRBD1 (5 bases). The germline gives CDR1 SGHRS, CDR2 YFSETQ. This CDR3 has 15 amino acids. V lost 2 bases, J lost 6 bases, and 17 bases lay in between. The CDR3 nucleotides are TGCGCCAGCAGCTTCGGAGTACAGGAAGGCTCTGAAGCTTTCTTT. This codes for CASSFGVQEGSEAFF.

The CDR3 region is CASSQDRGAYEQYF. CDR3 coding DNA: TGCGCCAGCAGCCAAGATCGGGGGGCCTACGAGCAGTACTTC. The rearrangement uses TRBV4-1 and TRBJ2-7; 7 bases are shared with TRBD2. The germline gives CDR1 MGHRA, CDR2 YSYEKL. With V trimmed by 0 bases and J by 2 bases, 1 base remained unmatched. This CDR3 has 14 amino acids.

The table lists this clone with a count of one. The chain joins TRBV5-1 to TRBJ2-5; D possibly corresponds to TRBD1 (6 bases). V lost 2 bases to trimming and J lost 2 bases, with 13 bases between them. The CDR3 totals 15 residues. CDR1 SGHRS and CDR2 YFSETQ come from the germline V gene. The CDR3 protein is CASSFSTGSQETQYF. As DNA, the CDR3 is TGCGCCAGCAGCTTTTCCACAGGGTCGCAAGAGACCCAGTACTTC.

The chain is built from TRBV14 and TRBJ2-7, with D maybe TRBD1 (5 bases). This CDR3 has 17 amino acids. V lost 2 bases to trimming and J lost 4 bases, with 21 bases between them. The germline gives CDR1 SGHDN, CDR2 FVKESK. The CDR3 sequence is CASSQYGAVWGLYEQYF. The CDR3 DNA reads as TGTGCCAGCAGCCAATACGGCGCCGTTTGGGGCTTATACGAGCAGTACTTC.

The chain has TRBV28 and TRBJ2-1, with D unresolved. Germline V gene sequence: CDR1 MDHEN, CDR2 SYDVKM. Deletions cut 7 bases from V and 5 bases from J, with 15 bases between. This CDR3 is built from 14 residues. The CDR3 DNA reads TGTGCCAGCAAAGAGTCCCTCCCTAACAATGAGCAGTTCTTC. It translates to CASKESLPNNEQFF. Based on the CDR3 plus reference TRBV28 and TRBJ2-1, the full variable domain is DVKVTQSSRYLVKRTGEKVFLECVQDMDHENMFWYRQDPGLGLRLIYFSYDVKMKEKGDIPEGYSVSREKKERFSLILESASTNQTSMYLCASKESLPNNEQFFGPGTRLTVL.

Notes on this clone: This sample also contains other DNA sequences that code for the same CDR3. V usage is TRBV27 and J usage is TRBJ1-1; D not resolved. This CDR3 region has 13 residues. V gave up 5 bases and J gave up 2 bases, with 9 bases separating them. The germline gives CDR1 MNHEY, CDR2 SMNVEV (reference sequence). The CDR3 DNA is TGTGCCAGCAGTCTGACACGAAACACTGAAGCTTTCTTT. It specifies CASSLTRNTEAFF.

This chain joins TRBV30 and TRBJ1-2; possibly TRBD1 for D (5 bases). The CDR3 spans 14 residues. The V end was cut by 3 bases, the J end by 3 bases, with 14 bases between. Germline loops: CDR1 GTSNPN, CDR2 SVGIG (reference sequence). CDR3 in amino acids: CAWRGGYAHYGYTF. Written as DNA, the CDR3 is TGTGCCTGGAGGGGGGGGTATGCCCACTATGGCTACACCTTC.

The chain uses TRBV4-2 and TRBJ2-7; D tentatively reads TRBD1 or TRBD2 (5 bases each). Germline V gene lookup returns CDR1 LGHNA and CDR2 YNFKEQ. V was cut by 0 bases and J by 3 bases, with 12 bases left in between. This CDR3 region has 15 residues. The chain's CDR3 is CASSQELGPVYEQYF. The CDR3 DNA sequence: TGTGCCAGCAGCCAAGAGTTGGGACCGGTCTACGAGCAGTACTTC.

The chain recombines TRBV29-1 with TRBJ2-5, with 10 nucleotides matching TRBD2. Germline trimming cut 2 bases from V and 5 bases from J; bases unmatched to any gene: 20. The V gene's germline CDR1 is SQVTM and CDR2 ANQGSEA. The CDR3 is 19 amino acids. The CDR3 here is CSVENPISSGRAVDETQYF. CDR3 sequence (DNA): TGCAGCGTTGAAAATCCCATTTCCAGCGGGAGGGCCGTGGATGAGACCCAGTACTTC.

This clone has a single count. V is TRBV4-2 and J is TRBJ2-6; D is tentatively TRBD1 or TRBD2 (5 bases each). Germline CDR1 is LGHNA and CDR2 is YNFKEQ. V gave up 6 bases and J gave up 9 bases, with 9 bases separating them. This CDR3 contains 12 residues. The CDR3 here is CASRGEFNVLTF. The CDR3 nucleotides read TGTGCCAGCAGGGGGGAGTTCAACGTCCTGACTTTC.

The count of this clone is one. The rearrangement joins TRBV21-1 to TRBJ1-1. TRBV21-1 is marked as a pseudogene. The CDR3 length is 13 residues. Written as DNA, the CDR3 is TGTGCCAGCAGCAAAGTGAAGGGAACTGAAGCTTTCTTT. Its translation: CASSKVKGTEAFF.

This rearrangement joins TRBV7-8 to TRBJ1-4; no firm D call. The V gene's germline CDR1 is SGHVS and CDR2 FQNEAQ. The germline V and J ends were trimmed by 4 bases and 2 bases, with 5 bases remaining between them. This CDR3 comprises 13 residues. In DNA, the CDR3 is TGTGCCAGCAGCTCCCGGACTAATGAAAAACTGTTTTTT. Translated, it gives CASSSRTNEKLFF.

The V and J genes are TRBV7-6 and TRBJ1-1; unclear D gene. Per the germline V gene, CDR1 is SGHVS and CDR2 is FNYEAQ. Trimming took off 2 bases at V and 6 bases at J, with 16 bases between the two ends. This CDR3 is 15 amino acids long. In nucleotides, the CDR3 is TGTGCCAGCAGCTTACAGGCCCGGCCGGACGCTGAAGCTTTCTTT. It specifies CASSLQARPDAEAFF.